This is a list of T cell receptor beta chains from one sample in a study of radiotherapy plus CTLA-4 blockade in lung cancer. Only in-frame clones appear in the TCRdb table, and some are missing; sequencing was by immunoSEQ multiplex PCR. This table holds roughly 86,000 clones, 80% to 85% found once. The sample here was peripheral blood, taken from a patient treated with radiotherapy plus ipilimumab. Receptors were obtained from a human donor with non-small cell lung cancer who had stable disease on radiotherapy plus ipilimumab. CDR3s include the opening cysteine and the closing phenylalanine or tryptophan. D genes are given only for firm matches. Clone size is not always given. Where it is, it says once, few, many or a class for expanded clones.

CDR3aa: CASSFSGSGGQETQYF
CDR3nt: TGTGCCAGCAGTTTTTCGGGATCGGGAGGCCAAGAGACCCAGTACTTC
j_gene: TRBJ2-5
v_gene: TRBV27
d_gene: TRBD2
abundance: once

CDR3aa: CASSGGPVWTEAFF
CDR3nt: TGTGCCAGCAGCGGAGGGCCGGTCTGGACTGAAGCTTTCTTT
j_gene: TRBJ1-1
v_gene: TRBV7-9
d_gene: -
abundance: -

CDR3aa: CASSEGGRWDTGELFF
CDR3nt: TGTGCCAGCAGTGAAGGGGGGCGCTGGGACACCGGGGAGCTGTTTTTT
j_gene: TRBJ2-2
v_gene: TRBV2
d_gene: -
abundance: -

CDR3aa: CAASPGVEGSPLHF
CDR3nt: TGTGCCGCCTCCCCCGGGGTTGAAGGATCACCCCTCCACTTT
j_gene: TRBJ1-6
v_gene: TRBV10-3
d_gene: -
abundance: once

CDR3aa: CASSYSPGGNSYGYTF
CDR3nt: TGTGCCAGCAGTTACTCACCGGGGGGAAATAGCTATGGCTACACCTTC
j_gene: TRBJ1-2
v_gene: TRBV6-6
d_gene: -
abundance: -

CDR3aa: CASSGGARMGELFF
CDR3nt: TGTGCCAGCTCAGGGGGAGCCCGGATGGGGGAACTGTTTTTT
j_gene: TRBJ1-4
v_gene: TRBV18
d_gene: -
abundance: -

CDR3aa: CASSADVSNQPQHF
CDR3nt: TGTGCCAGCAGCGCGGACGTCAGCAATCAGCCCCAGCATTTT
j_gene: TRBJ1-5
v_gene: TRBV9
d_gene: -
abundance: -

CDR3aa: CASSLWRNHSNQPQHF
CDR3nt: TGTGCCAGCAGCTTATGGCGGAACCATAGCAATCAGCCCCAGCATTTT
j_gene: TRBJ1-5
v_gene: TRBV7-3
d_gene: -
abundance: -

CDR3aa: CASSLPGRTDTQYF
CDR3nt: TGTGCCAGCAGCTTGCCAGGCCGCACAGATACGCAGTATTTT
j_gene: TRBJ2-3
v_gene: TRBV5-8
d_gene: -
abundance: once

CDR3aa: CASTSLNTEAFF
CDR3nt: TGTGCCAGCACCAGCCTGAACACTGAAGCTTTCTTT
j_gene: TRBJ1-1
v_gene: TRBV6-5
d_gene: -
abundance: -

CDR3aa: CASSLQGNNEKLFF
CDR3nt: TGTGCCAGCAGCCTGCAGGGTAATAATGAAAAACTGTTTTTT
j_gene: TRBJ1-4
v_gene: TRBV5-4
d_gene: -
abundance: -

CDR3aa: CASSLAGRETQYF
CDR3nt: TGTGCCAGCAGCTTAGCAGGGCGCGAGACCCAGTACTTC
j_gene: TRBJ2-5
v_gene: TRBV11-1
d_gene: -
abundance: -

CDR3aa: CASTPGGAGTNEKLFF
CDR3nt: TGTGCCAGCACCCCAGGGGGGGCCGGAACTAATGAAAAACTGTTTTTT
j_gene: TRBJ1-4
v_gene: TRBV28
d_gene: TRBD1
abundance: -

CDR3aa: CASSAGANYGYTF
CDR3nt: TGTGCCAGCTCGGCCGGAGCTAACTATGGCTACACCTTC
j_gene: TRBJ1-2
v_gene: TRBV18
d_gene: -
abundance: -